This passage covers 14 T cell receptor beta chains from one sample sequenced in a study of OX40 agonist ivuxolimab in advanced cancers. Produced via immunoSEQ multiplex PCR; TCRdb's table is partial and in-frame only. The sample lists 50,000 to 80,000 clones, about 81% seen once, with approximately 2% in the top ten. Sample: CD4+ or CD8+ T cells sorted from blood, taken in a trial of the OX40 agonist ivuxolimab. These TCRs come from an adult with an advanced solid tumor such as melanoma, head and neck, liver or kidney cancer.

This chain joins TRBV28 and TRBJ2-5; a possible D gene is TRBD1 (6 bases). There are 14 residues in the CDR3. In germline, CDR1 is MDHEN, CDR2 SYDVKM. V was cut by 2 bases and J by 5 bases, with 12 bases left in between. The CDR3 protein is CASSLTGLRETQYF. CDR3 DNA sequence: TGTGCCAGCAGTTTAACAGGGTTACGGGAGACCCAGTACTTC.

This chain connects TRBV30 to TRBJ2-7; TRBD2 agrees at 7 bases. CDR3 length equals 13 residues. Germline V lookup: CDR1 GTSNPN, CDR2 SVGIG (reference sequence). The J segment lost 6 bases and the V segment lost 5 bases, leaving 10 bases of the junction unmatched. The CDR3 bases are TGTGCCTGGTGCCTAGGGAGGGCCACCGAGCAGTACTTC. This translates into CAWCLGRATEQYF. Full variable domain (remainder filled in from reference TRBV30 and TRBJ2-7): SQTIHQWPATLVQPVGSPLSLECTVEGTSNPNLYWYRQAAGRGLQLLFYSVGIGQISSEVPQNLSASRPQDRQFILSSKKLLLSDSGFYLCAWCLGRATEQYFGPGTRLTVT.

The rearrangement links TRBV19 to TRBJ2-7; TRBD1 or TRBD2 may be the D gene (5 bases each). The V gene lost 8 bases and the J gene lost 2 bases, with 16 bases spanning the gap. The germline CDR1 and CDR2 sequences are LNHDA and SQIVND (reference sequence). This CDR3 is 14 amino acids long. CDR3 amino acids: CASGPGSGAYEQYF. The CDR3 DNA reads as TGTGCCAGTGGCCCAGGGAGTGGAGCCTACGAGCAGTACTTC.

This chain connects TRBV7-8 to TRBJ1-6; TRBD1 aligns across 8 bases. The trim removed 2 bases at V and 13 bases at J, leaving 16 bases unmatched. Germline CDR1 is SGHVS and CDR2 is FQNEAQ. This CDR3 is 17 amino acids long. The CDR3 DNA reads as TGTGCCAGCAGCTTAAATCGGGGCCGGGACAGGCATAATCCCCTCCACTTT. Translated, it gives CASSLNRGRDRHNPLHF.

This chain joins TRBV6-9 and TRBJ1-2, with a weak D call TRBD1 (5 bases). Trimming pared 4 bases from V and 4 bases from J, leaving 13 bases between. CDR3 length: 14 residues. Germline V gene lookup returns CDR1 MNHGY and CDR2 SVAAGI. This CDR3 is CASSFGGTTYGYTF. In nucleotides, the CDR3 is TGTGCCAGCAGTTTTGGAGGGACTACCTATGGCTACACCTTC.

The chain has TRBV7-8 and TRBJ1-4, with 7 bases fitting TRBD1. The CDR3 loop spans 15 amino acids. The trim removed 5 bases at V and 0 bases at J, leaving 3 bases unmatched. Germline V gene data show CDR1 as SGHVS and CDR2 as FQNEAQ. CDR3 DNA sequence: TGTGCCAGCAGCGTTCAGGGGGCAACTAATGAAAAACTGTTTTTT. Translation gives CASSVQGATNEKLFF.

This clone was counted only a few times. The chain joins TRBV11-2 to TRBJ1-5; 11 bases are shared with TRBD1. Germline lookup yields CDR1 SGHAT and CDR2 FQNNGV. V shed 2 bases and J 4 bases; nucleotides not matched to a gene: 10. The CDR3 has 18 residues. The CDR3 sequence is CASSLSDRGRLRNQPQHF. In DNA form, the CDR3 reads TGTGCCAGCAGCTTATCGGACAGGGGGCGGTTACGTAATCAGCCCCAGCATTTT.

The genes are TRBV6-6 and TRBJ1-1; D ambiguous. V was trimmed by 7 bases and J by 1 base, leaving 10 bases between them. Germline V gives CDR1 MNHNY, CDR2 SVGAGI (reference sequence). The CDR3 spans 13 residues. CDR3 sequence: CASKSLGNTEAFF. Here the CDR3 DNA reads TGTGCCAGCAAGTCACTGGGGAACACTGAAGCTTTCTTT.

Note on this clone: The same CDR3 can be traced to other DNA sequences in this sample. This chain joins TRBV18 and TRBJ1-1; possibly TRBD1 for D (5 bases). The CDR3 loop spans 13 amino acids. The germline gives CDR1 KGHSH, CDR2 LQKENI. Deletions cut 6 bases from V and 3 bases from J, with 11 bases between. The CDR3 is CASSLGRDTEAFF. Written as DNA, the CDR3 is TGTGCCAGCTCCTTGGGACGGGACACTGAAGCTTTCTTT.

The chain employs TRBV28 and TRBJ2-7, with D hard to call. CDR3 length: 13 residues. V was pared by 6 bases and J by 0 bases, with 9 bases between. Germline assignment: CDR1 MDHEN and CDR2 SYDVKM. The CDR3 protein is CASSGPVSYEQYF. CDR3 nucleotide sequence: TGTGCCAGCAGCGGGCCGGTCTCCTACGAGCAGTACTTC.

V and J are TRBV5-1 and TRBJ1-2, with 9 bases lining up with TRBD1. Germline-derived CDR1 and CDR2 are SGHRS and YFSETQ. The length of the CDR3 is 15 residues. Germline trimming cut 3 bases from V and 10 bases from J; bases unmatched to any gene: 13. The CDR3 nucleotides read TGCGCCAGCAGCTCGGCCTCGGGGGGACAGGGATACTACACCTTC. It is translated as CASSSASGGQGYYTF.

Only one count was recorded for this clone. V usage is TRBV7-8 and J usage is TRBJ1-3; D gene ambiguous. Trimming cost V 5 bases and J 2 bases, with 10 bases left between them. Germline-derived CDR1 and CDR2 are SGHVS and FQNEAQ. The CDR3 totals 14 residues. CDR3 amino acids: CASSPQVAGNTIYF. DNA for the CDR3: TGTGCCAGCAGCCCTCAGGTCGCTGGAAACACCATATATTTT.

This sequence joins TRBV2 and TRBJ2-2; TRBD2 matches 14 bases. The germline V gene encodes CDR1 SNHLY and CDR2 FYNNEI. The junction had 3 bases not matched to a gene; V was cut back by 8 bases and J by 7 bases. The CDR3 totals 14 residues. In DNA, the CDR3 is TGTGCCAGCCGAGGACTAGCGGGAGGCGGGGAGCTGTTTTTT. Translated, it gives CASRGLAGGGELFF.

This chain uses TRBV27 with TRBJ2-7, with unresolved D. CDR3 size: 10 residues. Germline lookup yields CDR1 MNHEY and CDR2 SMNVEV (reference sequence). V was clipped by 9 bases and J by 7 bases, with 10 bases between them. The DNA of the CDR3 is TGTGCCAGTGGGTGGAGAGAGCAGTACTTC. This translates into CASGWREQYF.